The 10 T cell receptor beta chains below come from one sample, sequenced in a study of shared clonotypes between healthy human individuals. Method: immunoSEQ multiplex PCR; TCRdb's copy keeps in-frame clones and lacks some. This sample has some 1,600,000 clones, with approximately 98% found just once. Sequencing was performed on naive CD4+ T cells sorted from blood. Subset defined: CD45RA+ positively selected. The source of these receptors is a man between 25 and 39 years old in good health.

The V and J genes are TRBV9 and TRBJ2-3, with no clear D. Trimming stripped 0 bases from V and 0 bases from J, with 11 bases between. Germline V gene sequence: CDR1 SGDLS, CDR2 YYNGEE. CDR3 length equals 16 residues. The CDR3 DNA reads TGTGCCAGCAGCGTAGACCCGGGTGCTAGCACAGATACGCAGTATTTT. Its protein is CASSVDPGASTDTQYF.

The chain uses TRBV28 and TRBJ2-6, with D hard to call. The CDR3 loop spans 17 amino acids. Germline V gene sequence: CDR1 MDHEN, CDR2 SYDVKM. V was cut by 2 bases and J by 1 base, with 12 bases left in between. The CDR3 reads CASSLTSGGSGANVLTF. Written as DNA, the CDR3 is TGTGCCAGCAGTTTAACGTCAGGCGGTTCTGGGGCCAACGTCCTGACTTTC. The full variable domain, in which reference TRBV28 and TRBJ2-6 provide the parts outside the CDR3, is DVKVTQSSRYLVKRTGEKVFLECVQDMDHENMFWYRQDPGLGLRLIYFSYDVKMKEKGDIPEGYSVSREKKERFSLILESASTNQTSMYLCASSLTSGGSGANVLTFGAGSRLTVL.

V and J are TRBV28 and TRBJ2-1; 9 nucleotides agree with TRBD2. CDR1 is MDHEN, CDR2 SYDVKM, per germline. CDR3 length equals 17 residues. V lost 2 bases and J lost 3; bases outside the gene matches: 8. The CDR3 reads CASSLLAGQGYYNEQFF. DNA for the CDR3: TGTGCCAGCAGTTTACTAGCGGGGCAGGGGTACTACAATGAGCAGTTCTTC.

Comment on this clone: Other DNA sequences in the same sample also yield this CDR3. V and J are TRBV7-3 and TRBJ2-3; no firm D call. CDR1 and CDR2 from the germline V gene are SGHTA and FQGTGA. V dropped 1 base and J dropped 3 bases, with 5 bases sitting between them. The CDR3 is 13 residues long. The DNA for the CDR3 is TGTGCCAGCAGCTTAAATCCGACAGATACGCAGTATTTT. It translates to CASSLNPTDTQYF.

The CDR3 DNA reads as TGTGCCAGCAGCTCCCATTCTAGCAATCAGCCCCAGCATTTT. Protein sequence: CASSSHSSNQPQHF. The chain combines TRBV7-9 with TRBJ1-5; no clear D. CDR3 length: 14 residues. Per the germline V gene, CDR1 is SEHNR and CDR2 is FQNEAQ (reference sequence). Trimming took 4 bases from V and 0 from J, leaving 7 bases between them.

The J gene is TRBJ2-6, the V gene TRBV5-1, with D hard to call. In germline, CDR1 is SGHRS, CDR2 YFSETQ. The CDR3 spans 15 residues. V was clipped by 1 base and J by 0 bases, with 5 bases between them. CDR3 sequence (DNA): TGCGCCAGCAGCTTGACTAACTCTGGGGCCAACGTCCTGACTTTC. Amino acids: CASSLTNSGANVLTF.

The rearrangement uses TRBV10-3 and TRBJ2-3; no definite D call. V lost 10 bases to trimming and J lost 6 bases, with 11 bases between them. CDR1 is ENHRY and CDR2 is SYGVKD in the germline V gene. This CDR3 contains 11 residues. DNA of the CDR3: TGTGCCACCCTCCGGTCTGATACGCAGTATTTT. This sequence encodes CATLRSDTQYF.

This clone was observed once. The rearrangement uses TRBV14 and TRBJ2-1; D may be TRBD2 (6 bases). Germline CDR1 SGHDN, CDR2 FVKESK. The CDR3 has 18 residues. The germline V and J ends were trimmed by 3 bases and 7 bases, with 25 bases remaining between them. CDR3 nucleotide sequence: TGTGCCAGCAGCCAGACTCTTGGTAGCGGCCTTTTCCCGAATGAGCAGTTCTTC. Its protein product is CASSQTLGSGLFPNEQFF.

This clone has a single count. The rearrangement links TRBV29-1 to TRBJ2-3, with D hard to call. There are 13 residues in the CDR3. Germline V gene sequence: CDR1 SQVTM, CDR2 ANQGSEA. V was clipped by 5 bases and J by 2 bases, with 11 bases between them. The CDR3 is CSVSSLTTDTQYF. The CDR3, as DNA: TGCAGCGTTTCTTCATTGACCACAGATACGCAGTATTTT.

The rearrangement joins TRBV19 to TRBJ2-1; D is unresolved. Germline CDR1 reads LNHDA; CDR2 reads SQIVND (reference sequence). Trimming left V 1 base short and J 8 bases short, with 12 bases between. This CDR3 is built from 14 residues. The CDR3, as DNA: TGTGCCAGTAGTATAGGTTTCGCTGAGGATGAGCAGTTCTTC. Translated: CASSIGFAEDEQFF.